Below are 5 T cell receptor beta chains sequenced from a single sample in a study of blood T cell repertoires in COVID-19 (dated by TCRdb to about 2020). The library was prepared using the immunoSEQ multiplex PCR assay. Drawn from immuneACCESS, this table holds only the in-frame rearrangements with V and J called that TCRdb kept. Clones are partly lost; checked studies trace under half to an unresolved V gene and leave the rest unexplained. This sample gives 330,000 or so clones in total; more than 85% of them show up just once. The leading ten clones occupy roughly 3% of the sample. Sequenced sample: PBMCs or T cells enriched from blood (not recorded which). The receptors here all came from a woman aged 25 to 39 who had recovered from COVID-19.

The J gene is TRBJ2-3, the V gene TRBV27; 12 bases match TRBD2. This CDR3 has 16 residues. Germline V CDR1 and CDR2: MNHEY, SMNVEV (reference sequence). With V trimmed by 8 bases and J by 4 bases, 10 bases remained unmatched. The CDR3 region has the DNA TGTGCCAGCGCGACTAGCGGGGGTCGGTGGCCAGATACGCAGTATTTT. It yields the protein CASATSGGRWPDTQYF.

This rearrangement joins TRBV11-2 to TRBJ2-1, with 13 bases matching TRBD2. Germline lookup yields CDR1 SGHAT and CDR2 FQNNGV. The CDR3 loop spans 16 amino acids. V lost 4 bases and J lost 4; bases outside the gene matches: 4. The CDR3 loop reads CASSSWTSGGYNEQFF. CDR3 nucleotide sequence: TGTGCCAGCAGCTCCTGGACTAGCGGGGGATACAATGAGCAGTTCTTC.

In DNA, the CDR3 is TGTGCCAGCACACCAGGGTGGACGTATGGCTACACCTTC. It is translated as CASTPGWTYGYTF. The J gene is TRBJ1-2, the V gene TRBV2; TRBD1 is a possible D gene (5 bases). The V end lost 7 bases, the J end lost 5 bases, and 14 bases lay between the germline ends. The CDR3 is 13 amino acids. Germline V CDR1 and CDR2: SNHLY, FYNNEI.

The chain is built from TRBV18 and TRBJ1-6; 7 bases align to TRBD1. This CDR3 is built from 15 residues. Germline V gene data show CDR1 as KGHSH and CDR2 as LQKENI. J gave up 6 bases and V 6 bases, and 8 bases lay outside the gene matches. The CDR3 DNA reads as TGTGCCAGCTCGCTCGACAGGGTTGGTAATTCACCCCTCCACTTT. Protein product: CASSLDRVGNSPLHF.

The chain couples TRBV12-3 or TRBV12-4 to TRBJ2-5; TRBD1 might be the D (6 bases). The CDR3 runs to 13 residues. Deletions cut 3 bases from V and 3 bases from J, with 8 bases between. CDR3 amino acids: CASSFRTEETQYF. DNA for the CDR3: TGTGCCAGCAGTTTCAGGACAGAAGAGACCCAGTACTTC.